One T cell receptor (beta chain) is described in this entry. The data are from a study of T cells after yellow fever vaccination. The authors made TCR cDNA by 5'RACE template switching, adding a universal primer site and UMIs. TCRdb redid the calling of the 5' RACE reads with MiXCR, one entry per CDR3 protein. The top ten hold approximately 20% of the sample, which has around 310,000 distinct CDR3 sequences, 3.5% to 4.5% seen once. Germline V gene sequence: CDR1 MNHEY, CDR2 SVGEGT. This CDR3 is built from 16 residues. Trimming cost V 0 bases and J 7 bases, with 16 bases left between them. The sample here was PBMCs, taken 15 days after the yellow fever booster vaccination. The chain uses TRBV6-2 or TRBV6-3 and TRBJ1-5, with D perhaps matching TRBD1 (5 bases). The receptor comes from a man aged 18 to 29 who received the YFV17D yellow fever vaccine. CDR3 coding DNA: TGTGCCAGCAGTTACTCGAAGCCAGGGTATCAACAGCCCCAGCATTTT. Translated, it gives CASSYSKPGYQQPQHF.